The present TCR beta chain was sequenced within a study of spatial heterogeneity in lung cancer. Study-level findings and limits: Counts of expanded alpha and beta TCRs within tumors tracked the tumor nonsynonymous mutation count.

In TCRdb, the 5' RACE reads were re-called with MiXCR into one record per CDR3 protein. The sample lists over 15,000 distinct CDR3 sequences, more than 5.5% occurring once. This clonotype was seen many times. The antigen is unknown. This beta chain represents an off-target read in a library built for alpha chains; its size is of limited meaning. This CDR3 has 19 amino acids. The V and J ends lost 3 bases and 4 bases respectively, with 25 bases between them. The germline V gene has CDR1 KGHDR and CDR2 SFDVKD. Time point of the sample: sample taken at primary tumor resection. The receptor's source is a male donor with early-stage non-small cell lung cancer. V is TRBV24-1 and J is TRBJ2-3; D assignment may be TRBD1 or TRBD2 (5 bases each). Sequenced material: lung tumor tissue, taken at surgery. CDR3: CATSDTTWDGKGRPDTQYF. The CDR3, as DNA: TGTGCCACCAGTGATACCACCTGGGACGGGAAGGGCAGGCCAGATACGCAGTATTTT.